These 9 T cell receptor beta chains came from one sample sequenced in a study of cytomegalovirus exposure and HLA in healthy donors. Primers for the PCR totalled 60 Vbeta and 13 Jbeta. TCRdb's copy holds only in-frame clones and misses some; the assay was immunoSEQ multiplex PCR. The sample lists under 150,000 clones, approximately 80% occurring once. Material: PBMCs. The receptor source for this set is a man aged 45 to 65 in good health and CMV-seronegative.

The chain is built from TRBV5-6 and TRBJ2-3; a weak D match, TRBD1 (5 bases). The CDR3 length is 12 residues. V was clipped by 3 bases and J by 5 bases, with 7 bases between them. The germline CDR1 and CDR2 sequences are SGHDT and YYEEEE. CDR3 sequence reads: CASSSDRDTQYF. The CDR3 DNA is TGTGCCAGCAGCTCAGACAGAGATACGCAGTATTTT.

In its sample, this clone was seen once. The chain uses TRBV5-5 and TRBJ2-7; no clear D gene. Trimming took off 0 bases at V and 1 base at J, with 11 bases between the two ends. Germline CDR1 and CDR2: SGHKS and YYEKEE (reference sequence). The CDR3 sequence is 15 residues long. In DNA, the CDR3 is TGTGCCAGCAGCTTGGCTGCTAGTCCATCCTACGAGCAGTACTTC. Protein product: CASSLAASPSYEQYF.

The chain employs TRBV28 and TRBJ2-7, with D unclear. Trimming pared 5 bases from V and 9 bases from J, leaving 14 bases between. In germline, CDR1 is MDHEN, CDR2 SYDVKM. This CDR3 comprises 12 residues. CDR3 protein: CASSARLNRQYF. CDR3 DNA: TGTGCCAGCAGTGCGAGACTTAATAGGCAGTACTTC.

This chain uses TRBV18 with TRBJ1-1; D possibly corresponds to TRBD1 (5 bases). This CDR3 has 16 residues. V lost 0 bases and J 4 bases, leaving 15 bases between the germline ends. From germline, CDR1 is KGHSH and CDR2 LQKENI. The CDR3 protein is CASSPPVRVKVTEAFF. The CDR3 coding sequence is TGTGCCAGCTCACCACCAGTCAGGGTAAAGGTCACTGAAGCTTTCTTT.

The chain couples TRBV7-8 to TRBJ1-3; D is unclear. The germline gives CDR1 SGHVS, CDR2 FQNEAQ. CDR3 length: 16 residues. The V and J ends lost 5 bases and 0 bases respectively, with 14 bases between them. Here the CDR3 reads CASSAQQSYSGNTIYF. CDR3 in DNA: TGTGCCAGCAGCGCCCAACAGAGCTACTCTGGAAACACCATATATTTT.

The chain uses TRBV7-9 and TRBJ1-2, with D hard to call. The ends were cut back, 3 bases at V and 0 bases at J, with 11 bases in the middle. The CDR3 covers 15 residues. Germline values: CDR1 SEHNR, CDR2 FQNEAQ (reference sequence). As DNA, the CDR3 is TGTGCCAGCAGCTTTTTCGGGGAAACTAACTATGGCTACACCTTC. It yields the protein CASSFFGETNYGYTF.

The chain uses TRBV19 and TRBJ2-6; a possible D gene is TRBD1 (5 bases). V lost 6 bases to trimming and J lost 0 bases, with 12 bases between them. The CDR3 totals 16 residues. Germline CDR1 is LNHDA and CDR2 is SQIVND (reference sequence). CDR3 in amino acids: CASSREGVSGANVLTF. The CDR3 region has the DNA TGTGCCAGTAGCCGTGAAGGGGTCTCTGGGGCCAACGTCCTGACTTTC.

This clone was seen once. The chain carries TRBV5-4 and TRBJ2-1; D remains unclear. Germline V gives CDR1 SGHNT, CDR2 YYREEE (reference sequence). This CDR3 has 14 residues. The germline V and J ends were trimmed by 0 bases and 7 bases, with 11 bases remaining between them. For the CDR3, the DNA is TGTGCCAGCAGCTTGGCCTCGATGCGGAATGAGCAGTTCTTC. Protein sequence: CASSLASMRNEQFF.

The V call is TRBV5-1, the J call TRBJ1-5, with D possibly matching TRBD1 (6 bases). The CDR3 extends over 14 amino acids. Per the germline V gene, CDR1 is SGHRS and CDR2 is YFSETQ. V gave up 5 bases and J gave up 3 bases, with 12 bases separating them. In nucleotides, the CDR3 is TGCGCCAGCAGTCAGACAGGACTCAATCAGCCCCAGCATTTT. This encodes CASSQTGLNQPQHF.